This T cell receptor beta chain was identified in a study of cytomegalovirus exposure and HLA in healthy donors. PCR employed 60 Vbeta and 13 Jbeta primers. Using immunoSEQ multiplex PCR, the repertoire was profiled, and TCRdb retains in-frame clones only, with some absent. This table has roughly 120,000 clones, roughly 82% appearing once. Germline V gene data show CDR1 as MDHEN and CDR2 as SYDVKM. The CDR3 totals 18 residues. The V segment lost 6 bases and the J segment 6 bases; nucleotides outside the gene matches: 17. This clonotype was obtained from a male donor in good health and CMV-seropositive. Sequencing was done on a sample of PBMCs. The chain is built from TRBV28 and TRBJ2-2; 9 bases agree with TRBD2. Written as DNA, the CDR3 is TGTGCCAGCAGCCCCCCCGCCGGCGGGAGGGCCAGGGCCGGGGAGCTGTTTTTT. Its protein product is CASSPPAGGRARAGELFF.